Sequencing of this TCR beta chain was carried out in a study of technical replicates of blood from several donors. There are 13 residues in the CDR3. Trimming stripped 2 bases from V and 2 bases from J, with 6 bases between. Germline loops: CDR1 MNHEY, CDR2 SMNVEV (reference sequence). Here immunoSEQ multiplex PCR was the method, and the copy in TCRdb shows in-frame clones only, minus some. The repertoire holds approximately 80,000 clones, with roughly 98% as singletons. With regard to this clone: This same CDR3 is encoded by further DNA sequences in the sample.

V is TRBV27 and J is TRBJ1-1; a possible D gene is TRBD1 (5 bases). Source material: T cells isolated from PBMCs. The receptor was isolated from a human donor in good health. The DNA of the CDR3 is TGTGCCAGCAGTTTACAGGGAAACACTGAAGCTTTCTTT. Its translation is CASSLQGNTEAFF.